The 27 T cell receptor beta chains listed next were all sequenced from one sample in a study of cytomegalovirus exposure and HLA in healthy donors. PCR employed 60 Vbeta and 13 Jbeta primers. Libraries were prepared by immunoSEQ multiplex PCR; TCRdb keeps only in-frame clonotypes and omits some of them. The sample yields 90,000 to 150,000 clones, 82% seen once. Material for sequencing was PBMCs. Receptor source: a woman aged 18-29 years in good health and CMV-seronegative.

This chain links TRBV7-2 with TRBJ2-7, with TRBD2 as a possible D gene (6 bases). The CDR3 is 14 residues long. V lost 5 bases to trimming and J lost 2 bases, with 13 bases between them. Germline V CDR1 and CDR2: SGHTA, FQGNSA. CDR3 coding DNA: TGTGCCAGCAGCCCACGGCGGGGAGCCTACGAGCAGTACTTC. Translation: CASSPRRGAYEQYF. Full variable domain (rest looked up from reference TRBV7-2 and TRBJ2-7): GAGVSQSPSNKVTEKGKDVELRCDPISGHTALYWYRQSLGQGLEFLIYFQGNSAPDKSGLPSDRFSAERTGGSVSTLTIQRTQQEDSAVYLCASSPRRGAYEQYFGPGTRLTVT.

The J gene is TRBJ1-5, the V gene TRBV19, with D perhaps matching TRBD1 (6 bases). Trimming cost V 5 bases and J 5 bases, with 10 bases left between them. From germline, CDR1 is LNHDA and CDR2 SQIVND (reference sequence). The length of the CDR3 is 13 residues. CDR3 coding DNA: TGTGCCAGTAGTTTTAACAGGGATCAGCCCCAGCATTTT. Translation gives CASSFNRDQPQHF.

V is TRBV27 and J is TRBJ1-5, with D unclear. Germline V gives CDR1 MNHEY, CDR2 SMNVEV (reference sequence). The CDR3 sequence is 13 residues long. With 5 bases removed from V and 0 bases from J, the gap between germline ends came to 5 bases. CDR3 protein: CASSAYSNQPQHF. Written as DNA, the CDR3 is TGTGCCAGCAGTGCCTATAGCAATCAGCCCCAGCATTTT.

CDR3 nucleotides: TGTGCCAGCAGCCTTCCCTTAGGGGCCAACGATTCACCCCTCCACTTT. Protein sequence: CASSLPLGANDSPLHF. The V and J genes are TRBV7-9 and TRBJ1-6, with D perhaps matching TRBD1 (5 bases). V was shortened by 5 bases and J by 8 bases, with 19 bases between the two germline ends. The CDR3 extends over 16 amino acids. Germline values: CDR1 SEHNR, CDR2 FQNEAQ (reference sequence).

The table lists this clone with a few counts. The chain is built from TRBV4-1 and TRBJ1-3; 11 bases map to TRBD1. Trimming cost V 0 bases and J 7 bases; bases outside gene matches: 8. Per the germline V gene, CDR1 is MGHRA and CDR2 is YSYEKL. This CDR3 has 17 residues. This chain's CDR3 is CASSQEGTGGIGNTIYF. The CDR3, as DNA: TGCGCCAGCAGCCAAGAAGGGACAGGGGGAATAGGCAACACCATATATTTT.

The chain recombines TRBV27 with TRBJ1-1, with a weak D call TRBD1 (6 bases). Trimming removed 9 bases from V and 7 bases from J, with 18 bases in between. CDR3 length: 13 amino acids. CDR1 is MNHEY and CDR2 is SMNVEV in the germline V gene (reference sequence). The CDR3 loop is CASVIAGRGEAFF. DNA of the CDR3: TGTGCCAGTGTAATAGCGGGCAGGGGTGAAGCTTTCTTT.

The J gene is TRBJ2-7, the V gene TRBV6-5, with D possibly matching TRBD2 (6 bases). The V end lost 6 bases, the J end lost 6 bases, and 12 bases lay between the germline ends. The CDR3 is 12 residues long. Germline CDR1 reads MNHEY; CDR2 reads SVGAGI. Here the CDR3 reads CASRKGLGEQYF. The CDR3 DNA reads TGTGCCAGCAGGAAGGGACTCGGCGAGCAGTACTTC.

The table lists this clone with a few counts. The chain uses TRBV10-1 and TRBJ2-1; a weak D match, TRBD1 (5 bases). This CDR3 contains 13 residues. CDR1 is WNHNN, CDR2 SYGVQD, per germline (reference sequence). V was cut by 3 bases and J by 8 bases, with 11 bases left in between. The CDR3 DNA follows: TGCGCCAGCAGTGAATTTCAGGGTCATGAGCAGTTCTTC. Protein product: CASSEFQGHEQFF.

This clone was recorded once. This rearrangement joins TRBV27 to TRBJ2-7, with 9 bases aligning to TRBD1. Germline trimming cut 9 bases from V and 0 bases from J; bases unmatched to any gene: 12. Germline V gives CDR1 MNHEY, CDR2 SMNVEV (reference sequence). This CDR3 spans 16 amino acids. The CDR3 DNA follows: TGTGCCAGTACAGCACAGGGGACAGGGAACTCCTACGAGCAGTACTTC. Translating it yields CASTAQGTGNSYEQYF.

The chain uses TRBV5-1 and TRBJ2-3; 11 nucleotides agree with TRBD2. Germline V lookup: CDR1 SGHRS, CDR2 YFSETQ. J lost 7 bases, V lost 4 bases, and 11 bases had no gene match. There are 16 residues in the CDR3. The CDR3 here is CASSLVVAGGPNTQYF. CDR3 DNA sequence: TGCGCCAGCAGCCTTGTCGTAGCGGGAGGGCCGAATACGCAGTATTTT.

V and J are TRBV30 and TRBJ2-1; 8 positions match TRBD2. V was clipped by 1 base and J by 8 bases; unmatched bases: 10. The CDR3 contains 15 residues. Germline V CDR1 and CDR2: GTSNPN, SVGIG (reference sequence). CDR3 protein: CAWSGVRGASHEQFF. Written as DNA, the CDR3 is TGTGCCTGGAGTGGGGTGCGGGGGGCGTCGCATGAGCAGTTCTTC.

V usage is TRBV9 and J usage is TRBJ1-1; the D is unclear. V gave up 0 bases and J gave up 8 bases, with 11 bases separating them. The CDR3 covers 13 residues. Germline V gene lookup returns CDR1 SGDLS and CDR2 YYNGEE. The CDR3, as DNA: TGTGCCAGCAGCGTAGGGGCGGGGTCCGAAGCTTTCTTT. Encoded protein: CASSVGAGSEAFF.

The chain links TRBV2 to TRBJ1-5; 9 bases match TRBD1. CDR3 length: 15 residues. CDR1 is SNHLY and CDR2 is FYNNEI in the germline V gene. J lost 1 base, V lost 5 bases, and 3 bases had no gene match. The CDR3 DNA reads TGTGCCAGCAGTTTGGACAGGGGAAGCAATCAGCCCCAGCATTTT. This sequence encodes CASSLDRGSNQPQHF.

The V and J genes are TRBV10-1 and TRBJ1-2; 9 nucleotides agree with TRBD1. Germline CDR1 reads WNHNN; CDR2 reads SYGVQD (reference sequence). The CDR3 runs 13 residues. Germline trimming cut 7 bases from V and 9 bases from J; bases unmatched to any gene: 9. CDR3 coding DNA: TGCGCCAGCAACGAAGGGACAGGGACCAGCTACACCTTC. This translates into CASNEGTGTSYTF.

The V call is TRBV10-1, the J call TRBJ1-1; 11 bases match TRBD1. The junction had 1 base not matched to a gene; V was cut back by 2 bases and J by 5 bases. This CDR3 spans 14 amino acids. Germline V gene sequence: CDR1 WNHNN, CDR2 SYGVQD (reference sequence). CDR3 nucleotide sequence: TGCGCCAGCAGTGAGGGACAGGGGGCTACTGAAGCTTTCTTT. This sequence encodes CASSEGQGATEAFF.

In its sample, this clone was seen a few times. V usage is TRBV9 and J usage is TRBJ2-1; D gene unclear. The CDR3 totals 16 residues. The germline V gene encodes CDR1 SGDLS and CDR2 YYNGEE. V was trimmed by 3 bases and J by 7 bases, leaving 20 bases between them. CDR3 region: CASSDLFGPARNEQFF. CDR3 nucleotides: TGTGCCAGCAGCGACCTTTTCGGCCCAGCGCGTAATGAGCAGTTCTTC.

J is TRBJ2-7 and V is TRBV4-1; 9 bases are shared with TRBD1. After removal of 4 bases from V and 8 bases from J, the junction contained 9 bases not matched to a gene. Germline V gene sequence: CDR1 MGHRA, CDR2 YSYEKL. The CDR3 has 14 amino acids. The CDR3 region has the DNA TGCGCCAGCAGCCCCCGGGACAGGGAGTGGCAGCAGTACTTC. It codes for CASSPRDREWQQYF.

The chain carries TRBV7-9 and TRBJ1-3; D uncertain. The CDR3 is 14 amino acids. Germline V CDR1 and CDR2: SEHNR, FQNEAQ (reference sequence). V lost 3 bases and J 0 bases, leaving 6 bases between the germline ends. This CDR3 is CASSLWSSGNTIYF. CDR3 in DNA: TGTGCCAGCAGCTTGTGGAGCTCTGGAAACACCATATATTTT.

This chain uses TRBV5-1 with TRBJ1-1, with D tentatively TRBD1 (6 bases). Germline V gives CDR1 SGHRS, CDR2 YFSETQ. The CDR3 contains 17 residues. Trimming removed 0 bases from V and 0 bases from J, with 15 bases in between. For the CDR3, the DNA is TGCGCCAGCAGCTTGGGGTGGGGGCGGCTGATGAACACTGAAGCTTTCTTT. Residues: CASSLGWGRLMNTEAFF.

This clone was found once. DNA for the CDR3: TGCGCCACCAGGGCCTCGAAAGCTGGAAACACCATATATTTT. Residues: CATRASKAGNTIYF. The V gene is TRBV10-1, the J gene TRBJ1-3; D possibly corresponds to TRBD1 (5 bases). The V and J ends lost 10 bases and 2 bases respectively, with 15 bases between them. The germline CDR1 and CDR2 sequences are WNHNN and SYGVQD (reference sequence). This CDR3 is 14 amino acids long.

The sample holds a few counts of this clone. The chain has TRBV6-5 and TRBJ2-7, with 7 bases matching TRBD2. Unmatched junction bases numbered 4, after V lost 7 bases and J lost 1 base. The CDR3 spans 13 residues. Germline CDR1 is MNHEY and CDR2 is SVGAGI. CDR3: CASKAGLSYEQYF. For the CDR3, the DNA is TGTGCCAGCAAGGCGGGACTATCCTACGAGCAGTACTTC.

The chain's CDR3 is CASSLGNRAYGYTF. CDR3 coding DNA: TGTGCCAGCAGCTTGGGGAACAGGGCCTATGGCTACACCTTC. The chain employs TRBV5-5 and TRBJ1-2, with D tentatively TRBD1 (6 bases). Trimming left V 0 bases short and J 4 bases short, with 10 bases between. The germline CDR1 and CDR2 sequences are SGHKS and YYEKEE (reference sequence). The CDR3 length is 14 residues.

The table lists this clone with a few counts. V is TRBV5-1 and J is TRBJ1-1; D is unclear. V was clipped by 0 bases and J by 7 bases, with 10 bases between them. The germline V gene has CDR1 SGHRS and CDR2 YFSETQ. The CDR3 has 13 residues. The CDR3 here is CASSLAEAGEAFF. The CDR3 DNA reads TGCGCCAGCAGCTTGGCGGAGGCAGGTGAAGCTTTCTTT.

The gene calls are TRBV29-1 and TRBJ1-4, with D unclear. Germline V gives CDR1 SQVTM, CDR2 ANQGSEA. This CDR3 comprises 14 residues. Trimming shortened V by 7 bases and J by 0 bases, and 12 bases separated the two germline ends. This CDR3 reads CSALVPATNEKLFF. DNA of the CDR3: TGCAGCGCTCTCGTCCCGGCAACTAATGAAAAACTGTTTTTT.

This chain links TRBV7-9 with TRBJ2-2, with D tentatively TRBD2 (5 bases). V lost 2 bases, J lost 2 bases, and 15 bases lay in between. Germline V gives CDR1 SEHNR, CDR2 FQNEAQ (reference sequence). This CDR3 region has 17 residues. CDR3 bases: TGTGCCAGCAGCTTAAGAGCGGCAGCCCCTAACACCGGGGAGCTGTTTTTT. As protein: CASSLRAAAPNTGELFF.

The genes are TRBV6-5 and TRBJ2-3; tentative D call: TRBD2 (6 bases). This CDR3 comprises 14 residues. V lost 6 bases and J 0 bases, leaving 10 bases between the germline ends. Germline V lookup: CDR1 MNHEY, CDR2 SVGAGI. DNA for the CDR3: TGTGCCAGCAGGCCGGGACTCAGCACAGATACGCAGTATTTT. It codes for CASRPGLSTDTQYF.

This clone was seen a handful of times. J is TRBJ2-2 and V is TRBV10-1, with D unresolved. Trimming removed 10 bases at V and 2 bases at J, with 11 bases between. The CDR3 consists of 13 residues. The germline V gene encodes CDR1 WNHNN and CDR2 SYGVQD (reference sequence). CDR3 in amino acids: CATSGSNTGELFF. The DNA of the CDR3 is TGCGCCACCTCCGGGTCCAACACCGGGGAGCTGTTTTTT.